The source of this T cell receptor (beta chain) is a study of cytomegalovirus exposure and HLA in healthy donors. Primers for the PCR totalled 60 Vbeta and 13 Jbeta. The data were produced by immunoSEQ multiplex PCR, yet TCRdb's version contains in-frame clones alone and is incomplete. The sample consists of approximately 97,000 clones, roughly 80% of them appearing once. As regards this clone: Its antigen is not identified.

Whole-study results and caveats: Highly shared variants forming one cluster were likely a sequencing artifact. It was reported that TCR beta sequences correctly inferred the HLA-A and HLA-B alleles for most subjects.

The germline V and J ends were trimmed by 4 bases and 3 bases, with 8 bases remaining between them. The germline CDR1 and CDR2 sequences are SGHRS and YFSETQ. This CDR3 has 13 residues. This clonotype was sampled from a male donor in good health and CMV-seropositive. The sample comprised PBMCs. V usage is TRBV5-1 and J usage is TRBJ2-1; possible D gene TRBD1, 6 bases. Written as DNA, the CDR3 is TGCGCCAGCAGCAAACAGGGCTACAATGAGCAGTTCTTC. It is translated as CASSKQGYNEQFF.